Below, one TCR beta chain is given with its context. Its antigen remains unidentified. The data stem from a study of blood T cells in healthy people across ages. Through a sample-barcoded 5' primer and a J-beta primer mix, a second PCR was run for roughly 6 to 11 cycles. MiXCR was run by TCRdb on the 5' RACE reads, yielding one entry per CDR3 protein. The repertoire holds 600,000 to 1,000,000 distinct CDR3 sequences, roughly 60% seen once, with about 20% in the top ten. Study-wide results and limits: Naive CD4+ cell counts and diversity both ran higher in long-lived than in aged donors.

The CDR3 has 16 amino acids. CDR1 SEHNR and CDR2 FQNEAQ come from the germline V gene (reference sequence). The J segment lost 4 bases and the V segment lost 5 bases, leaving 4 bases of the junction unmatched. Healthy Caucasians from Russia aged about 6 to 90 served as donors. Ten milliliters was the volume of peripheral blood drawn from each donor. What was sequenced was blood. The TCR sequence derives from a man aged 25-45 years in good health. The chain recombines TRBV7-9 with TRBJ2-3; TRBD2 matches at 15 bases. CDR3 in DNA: TGTGCCAGCAGCCGGACTAGCGGGGGGGGATCAGATACGCAGTATTTT. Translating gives CASSRTSGGGSDTQYF.